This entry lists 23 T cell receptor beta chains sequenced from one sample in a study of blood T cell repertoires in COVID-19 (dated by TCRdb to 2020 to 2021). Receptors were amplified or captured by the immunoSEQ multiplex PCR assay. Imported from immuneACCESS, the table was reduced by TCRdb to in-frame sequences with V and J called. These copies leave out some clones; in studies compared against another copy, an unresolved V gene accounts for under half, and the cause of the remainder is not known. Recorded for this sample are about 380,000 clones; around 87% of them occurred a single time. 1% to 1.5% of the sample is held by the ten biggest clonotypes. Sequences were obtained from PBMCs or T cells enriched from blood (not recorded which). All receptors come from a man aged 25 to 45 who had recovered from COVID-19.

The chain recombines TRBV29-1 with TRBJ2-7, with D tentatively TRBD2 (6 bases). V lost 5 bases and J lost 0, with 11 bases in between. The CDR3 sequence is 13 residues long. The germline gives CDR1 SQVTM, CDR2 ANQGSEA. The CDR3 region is CSVSGDPSYEQYF. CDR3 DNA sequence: TGCAGCGTTTCGGGGGACCCCTCCTACGAGCAGTACTTC.

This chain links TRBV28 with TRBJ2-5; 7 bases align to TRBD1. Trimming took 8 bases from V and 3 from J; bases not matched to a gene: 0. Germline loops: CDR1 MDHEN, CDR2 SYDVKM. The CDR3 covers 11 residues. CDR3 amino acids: CASQGEETQYF. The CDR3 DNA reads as TGTGCCAGCCAGGGGGAAGAGACCCAGTACTTC.

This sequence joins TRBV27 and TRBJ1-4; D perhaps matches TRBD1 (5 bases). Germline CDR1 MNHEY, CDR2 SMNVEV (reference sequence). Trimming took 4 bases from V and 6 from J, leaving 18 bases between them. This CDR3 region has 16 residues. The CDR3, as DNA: TGTGCCAGCAGTTATCGGGGGATTGGCTTAGATGAAAAACTGTTTTTT. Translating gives CASSYRGIGLDEKLFF.

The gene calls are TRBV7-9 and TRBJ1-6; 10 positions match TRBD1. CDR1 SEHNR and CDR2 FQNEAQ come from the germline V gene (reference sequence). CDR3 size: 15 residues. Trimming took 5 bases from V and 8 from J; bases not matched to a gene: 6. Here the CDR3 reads CASSLSGTGDSPLHF. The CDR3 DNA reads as TGTGCCAGCAGCCTATCCGGGACAGGGGATTCACCCCTCCACTTT.

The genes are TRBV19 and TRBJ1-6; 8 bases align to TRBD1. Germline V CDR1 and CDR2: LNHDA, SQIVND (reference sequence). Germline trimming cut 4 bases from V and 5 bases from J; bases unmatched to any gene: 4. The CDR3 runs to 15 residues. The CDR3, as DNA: TGTGCCAGTAGTAGCTTGGACAGGGATAATTCACCCCTCCACTTT. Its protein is CASSSLDRDNSPLHF.

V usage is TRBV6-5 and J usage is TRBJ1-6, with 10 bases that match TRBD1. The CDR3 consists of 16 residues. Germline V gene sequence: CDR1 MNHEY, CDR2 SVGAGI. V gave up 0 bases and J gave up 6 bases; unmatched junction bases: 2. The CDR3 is CASSYSGQGTNSPLHF. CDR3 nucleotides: TGTGCCAGCAGTTACTCGGGACAGGGGACTAATTCACCCCTCCACTTT.

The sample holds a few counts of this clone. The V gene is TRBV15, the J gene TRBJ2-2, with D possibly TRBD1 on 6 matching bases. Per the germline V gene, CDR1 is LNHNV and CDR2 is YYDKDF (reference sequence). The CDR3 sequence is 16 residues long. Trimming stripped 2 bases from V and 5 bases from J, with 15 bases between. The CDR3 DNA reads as TGTGCCACCAGCAGATTGGGGCAGGGGAAGACCGGGGAGCTGTTTTTT. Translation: CATSRLGQGKTGELFF.

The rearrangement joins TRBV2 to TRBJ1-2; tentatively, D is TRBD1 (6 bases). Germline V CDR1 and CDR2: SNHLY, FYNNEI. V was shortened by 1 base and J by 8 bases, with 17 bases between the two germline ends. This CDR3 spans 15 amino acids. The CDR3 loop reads CASSEGVGQPAGYTF. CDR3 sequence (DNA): TGTGCCAGCAGTGAAGGGGTAGGACAGCCGGCGGGCTACACCTTC.

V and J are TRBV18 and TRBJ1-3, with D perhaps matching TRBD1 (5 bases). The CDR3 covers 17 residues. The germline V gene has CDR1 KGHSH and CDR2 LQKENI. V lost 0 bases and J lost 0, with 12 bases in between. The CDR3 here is CASSPPGVRSSGNTIYF. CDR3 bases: TGTGCCAGCTCACCACCAGGGGTCCGAAGCTCTGGAAACACCATATATTTT.

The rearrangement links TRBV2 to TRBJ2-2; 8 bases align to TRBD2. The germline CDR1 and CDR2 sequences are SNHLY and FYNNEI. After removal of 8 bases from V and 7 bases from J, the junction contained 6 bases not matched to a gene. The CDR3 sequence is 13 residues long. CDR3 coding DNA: TGTGCCAGCGCCGGGACTAGAGGCGGGGAGCTGTTTTTT. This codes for CASAGTRGGELFF.

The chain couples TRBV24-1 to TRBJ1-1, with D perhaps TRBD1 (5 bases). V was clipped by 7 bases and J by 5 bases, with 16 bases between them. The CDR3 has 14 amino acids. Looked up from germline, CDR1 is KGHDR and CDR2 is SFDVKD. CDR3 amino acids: CATRGPPGSTEAFF. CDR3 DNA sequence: TGTGCCACCAGGGGGCCCCCTGGGTCGACTGAAGCTTTCTTT.

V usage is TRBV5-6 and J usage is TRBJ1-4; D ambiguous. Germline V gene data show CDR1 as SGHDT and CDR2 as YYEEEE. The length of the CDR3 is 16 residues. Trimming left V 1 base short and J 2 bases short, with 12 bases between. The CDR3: CASSLTGDRTNEKLFF. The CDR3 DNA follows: TGTGCCAGCAGCTTGACCGGGGATCGGACTAATGAAAAACTGTTTTTT.

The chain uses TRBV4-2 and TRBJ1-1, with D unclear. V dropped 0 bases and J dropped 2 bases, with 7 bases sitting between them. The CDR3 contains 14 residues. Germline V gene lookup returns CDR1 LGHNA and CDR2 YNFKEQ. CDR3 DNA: TGTGCCAGCAGCCAAGATTTCGTCAACACTGAAGCTTTCTTT. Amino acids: CASSQDFVNTEAFF.

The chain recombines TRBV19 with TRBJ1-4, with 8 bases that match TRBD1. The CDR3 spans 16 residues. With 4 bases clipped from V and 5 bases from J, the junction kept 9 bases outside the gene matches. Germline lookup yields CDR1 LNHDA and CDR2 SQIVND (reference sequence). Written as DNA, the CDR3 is TGTGCCAGTAGTAACTCCGGGACAGGAATAAATGAAAAACTGTTTTTT. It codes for CASSNSGTGINEKLFF.

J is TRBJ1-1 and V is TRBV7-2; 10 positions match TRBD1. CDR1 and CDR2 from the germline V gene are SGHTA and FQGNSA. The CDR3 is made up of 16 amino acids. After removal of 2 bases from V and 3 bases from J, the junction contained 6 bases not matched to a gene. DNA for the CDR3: TGTGCCAGCAGCTTATTGGGGACAGGGGCTGACACTGAAGCTTTCTTT. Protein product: CASSLLGTGADTEAFF.

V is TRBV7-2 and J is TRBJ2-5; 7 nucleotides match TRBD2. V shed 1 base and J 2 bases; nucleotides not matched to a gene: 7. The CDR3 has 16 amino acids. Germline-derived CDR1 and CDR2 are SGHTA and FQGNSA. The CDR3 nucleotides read TGTGCCAGCAGCTTAGTACCCCTAGCGGCGCAAGAGACCCAGTACTTC. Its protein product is CASSLVPLAAQETQYF. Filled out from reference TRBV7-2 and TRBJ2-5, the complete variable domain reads GAGVSQSPSNKVTEKGKDVELRCDPISGHTALYWYRQSLGQGLEFLIYFQGNSAPDKSGLPSDRFSAERTGGSVSTLTIQRTQQEDSAVYLCASSLVPLAAQETQYFGPGTRLLVL.

As DNA, the CDR3 is TGTGCCTGGAGTGTACTCGGTGGTAGCACTGAAGCTTTCTTT. This encodes CAWSVLGGSTEAFF. The chain couples TRBV30 to TRBJ1-1; D not certain. Germline V gene lookup returns CDR1 GTSNPN and CDR2 SVGIG (reference sequence). V dropped 0 bases and J dropped 4 bases, with 12 bases sitting between them. This CDR3 has 14 amino acids.

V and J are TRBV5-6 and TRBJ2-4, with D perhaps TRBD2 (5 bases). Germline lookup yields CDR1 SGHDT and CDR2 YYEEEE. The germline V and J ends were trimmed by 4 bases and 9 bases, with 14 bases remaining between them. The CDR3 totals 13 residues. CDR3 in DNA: TGTGCCAGCAGCATACCGGGGTTCGGCATTCAGTACTTC. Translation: CASSIPGFGIQYF.

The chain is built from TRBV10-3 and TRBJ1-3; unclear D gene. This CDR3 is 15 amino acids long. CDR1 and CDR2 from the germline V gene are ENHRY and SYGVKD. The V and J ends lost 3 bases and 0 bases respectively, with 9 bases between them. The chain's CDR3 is CAISDAQNSGNTIYF. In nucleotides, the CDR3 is TGTGCCATCAGTGACGCCCAGAACTCTGGAAACACCATATATTTT.

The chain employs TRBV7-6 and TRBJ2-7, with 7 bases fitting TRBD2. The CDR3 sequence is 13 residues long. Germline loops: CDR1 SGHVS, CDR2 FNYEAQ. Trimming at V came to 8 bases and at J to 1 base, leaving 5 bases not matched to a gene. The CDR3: CASGAGVSYEQYF. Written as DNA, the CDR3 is TGTGCCAGCGGGGCGGGGGTGTCCTACGAGCAGTACTTC.

CDR3 region: CASRTLPQHNTEAFF. The CDR3 DNA follows: TGTGCCAGCAGAACCCTGCCACAGCATAACACTGAAGCTTTCTTT. The chain combines TRBV6-5 with TRBJ1-1; D is unclear. Between the trimmed V and J ends, which lost 6 bases and 2 bases, there was a span of 16 bases. The CDR3 contains 15 residues. Germline CDR1 and CDR2: MNHEY and SVGAGI.

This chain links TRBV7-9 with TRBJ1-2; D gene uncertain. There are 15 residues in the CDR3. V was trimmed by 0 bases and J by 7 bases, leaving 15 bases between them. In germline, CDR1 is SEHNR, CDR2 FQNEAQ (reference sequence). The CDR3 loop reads CASSLAIFGPGGYTF. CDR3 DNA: TGTGCCAGCAGCTTAGCGATTTTTGGTCCGGGTGGCTACACCTTC.

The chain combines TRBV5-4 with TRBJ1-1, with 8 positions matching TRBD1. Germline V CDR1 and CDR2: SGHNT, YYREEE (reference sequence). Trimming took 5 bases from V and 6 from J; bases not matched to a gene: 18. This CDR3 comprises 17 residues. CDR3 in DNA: TGTGCCAGCAGTCCCACAGGGGGTAGCTTTAGGAGGGCTGAAGCTTTCTTT. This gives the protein CASSPTGGSFRRAEAFF.